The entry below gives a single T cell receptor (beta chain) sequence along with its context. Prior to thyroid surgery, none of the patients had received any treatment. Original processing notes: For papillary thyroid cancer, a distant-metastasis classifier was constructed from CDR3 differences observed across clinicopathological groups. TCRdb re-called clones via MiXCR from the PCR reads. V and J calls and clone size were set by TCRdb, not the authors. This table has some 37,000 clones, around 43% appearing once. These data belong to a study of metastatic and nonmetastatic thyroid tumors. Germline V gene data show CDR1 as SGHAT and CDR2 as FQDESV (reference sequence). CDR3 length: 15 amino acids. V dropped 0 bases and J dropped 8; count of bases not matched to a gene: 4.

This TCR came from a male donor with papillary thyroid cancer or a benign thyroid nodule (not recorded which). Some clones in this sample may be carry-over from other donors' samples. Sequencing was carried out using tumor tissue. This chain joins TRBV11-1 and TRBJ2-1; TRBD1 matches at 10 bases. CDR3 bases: TGTGCCAGCAGCTTAGCCCCCGGACAGGGGGATGAGCAGTTCTTC. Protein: CASSLAPGQGDEQFF.